This entry is about one TCR beta chain. Its specificity is not known. The CDR3 sequence is 17 residues long. Germline loops: CDR1 MGHDK, CDR2 SYGVNS. The sample is drawn from a study of blood T cells in healthy people across ages. Study-wide results and caveats: Researchers report that TCR beta diversity correlated strongly with naive T cell percentage. Compared with aged donors, long-lived donors showed fewer expanded clones, suggesting selection.

Sample-barcoded 5' priming and a J-beta primer mix drove a second PCR of roughly 7 to 11 cycles. Samples each returned at least 2.5 million CDR3-containing paired-end reads. TCRdb processed the 5' RACE reads anew with MiXCR; each CDR3 protein has one entry. Among 800,000 to 900,000 distinct CDR3 sequences, less than 80% were seen once, and the ten largest hold roughly 26%. Total RNA extracted from each sample amounted to at least 5 micrograms. Sequencing was done on a sample of blood. The TCR was taken from a man aged 25 to 45 in good health. The chain joins TRBV25-1 to TRBJ2-5; 9 bases map to TRBD1. The J call is doubtful: the DNA matches TRBJ2-7 better. CDR3 residues: CASSEYRPGQGYYEQYF. The CDR3 DNA follows: TGTGCCAGCAGTGAATATAGGCCGGGACAGGGCTACTACGAGCAGTACTTC.